This T cell receptor (beta chain) was sequenced during a study of low-dose radiotherapy and immunotherapy resistance in tumors. TRAV- and TRBV-specific primers were used for first-strand cDNA, which covered alpha and beta chains. A constant-region primer paired with the V-primer adapter amplified TCRs over about 20 PCR cycles. Amplification of the isolated mRNA used in vitro transcription. TCRdb used MiXCR to reprocess the reads, holding one entry per CDR3 protein. This table holds under 90,000 distinct CDR3 sequences, roughly a sixth found once. Time point specified: before trial treatment. Administered to the donors were nivolumab, ipilimumab, aspirin, low-dose cyclophosphamide and low-dose radiotherapy. This CDR3 region has 15 residues. Looked up from germline, CDR1 is SGHNT and CDR2 is YENEEA. The V segment lost 5 bases and the J segment 7 bases; nucleotides outside the gene matches: 6.

This specimen consisted of PBMCs, obtained before treatment. V is TRBV11-3 and J is TRBJ2-1; 12 bases fit TRBD2. The TCR was taken from a male donor with prostate cancer. For the CDR3, the DNA is TGTGCCAGCAGCCTAGCGGGGGGGCGGTGGAATGAGCAGTTCTTC. Residues: CASSLAGGRWNEQFF.